This T cell receptor beta chain is drawn from a study of beta chain features in type 1 diabetes. Germline V CDR1 and CDR2: SGHTA, FQGNSA. The V and J ends lost 5 bases and 7 bases, in that order; junction bases with no gene match: 6. The CDR3 runs to 13 residues. As every portion of the isolated RNA was reverse transcribed, the sequencing read expressed TCRB transcripts. Libraries were prepared by immunoSEQ multiplex PCR; TCRdb keeps only in-frame clonotypes and omits some of them. The profile shows about 360,000 clones, around 13% of them singletons. This clonotype was sampled from a man between 18 and 29 years old in good health. The sequenced material came from naive CD4+ T cells from blood. The chain recombines TRBV7-2 with TRBJ2-5, with TRBD1 matching over 8 bases. As DNA, the CDR3 is TGTGCCAGCAGCGGAGGACAGGGAGGGACCCAGTACTTC. This gives the protein CASSGGQGGTQYF.